This T cell receptor beta chain was profiled in a study of T cell repertoires in cytomegalovirus infection. For the study at large: HLA-C-restricted CMV epitopes, recently identified, and well-studied HLA-B-restricted ones were used by the study. An indication of both CMV infection and matching HLA type came from public TCR beta signatures.

TCRdb recomputed calls from the reads with MiXCR, one row per CDR3 protein. The sample has approximately 730,000 distinct CDR3 sequences; 25% to 30% are singletons. Study findings and constraints: What dominated the ex vivo response were HLA-C-restricted CMV-specific TCR beta clonotypes. Identification of carriers of CMV plus the relevant HLA was performed using cumulative public TCR beta family frequency.

On this clonotype: Its antigen is currently unknown.

Trimming shortened V by 5 bases and J by 6 bases, and 9 bases separated the two germline ends. This CDR3 is built from 12 residues. Germline-derived CDR1 and CDR2 are MNHEY and SMNVEV (reference sequence). This receptor was identified in a human donor in good health (CMV status not recorded). Some clones in this sample may be carry-over from other donors' samples. This chain uses TRBV27 with TRBJ2-3; no firm D call. The sequencing here drew on cultured CD8+ T cells from PBMCs, taken from culture after CMV antigen stimulation. The CDR3 DNA reads as TGTGCCAGCAGTCATCCCCCCGATACGCAGTATTTT. Its translation: CASSHPPDTQYF.